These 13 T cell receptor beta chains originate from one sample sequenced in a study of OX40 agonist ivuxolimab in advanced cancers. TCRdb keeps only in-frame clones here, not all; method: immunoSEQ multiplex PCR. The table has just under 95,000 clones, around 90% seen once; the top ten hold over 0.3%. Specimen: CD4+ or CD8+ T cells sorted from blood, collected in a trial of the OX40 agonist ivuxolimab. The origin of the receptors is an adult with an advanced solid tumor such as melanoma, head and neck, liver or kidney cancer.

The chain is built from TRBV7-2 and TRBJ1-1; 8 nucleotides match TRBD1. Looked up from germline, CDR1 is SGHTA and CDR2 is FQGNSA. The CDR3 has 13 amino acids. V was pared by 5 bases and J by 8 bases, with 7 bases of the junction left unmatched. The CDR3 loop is CASSARTGWEAFF. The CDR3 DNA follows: TGTGCCAGCAGCGCCAGGACAGGGTGGGAAGCTTTCTTT.

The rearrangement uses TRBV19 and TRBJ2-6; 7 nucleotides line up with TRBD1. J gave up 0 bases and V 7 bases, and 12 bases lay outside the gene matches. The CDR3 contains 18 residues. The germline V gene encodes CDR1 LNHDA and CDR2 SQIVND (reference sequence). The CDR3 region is CASNVRTGPSSGANVLTF. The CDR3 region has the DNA TGTGCCAGTAACGTCAGGACAGGCCCCTCCTCTGGGGCCAACGTCCTGACTTTC.

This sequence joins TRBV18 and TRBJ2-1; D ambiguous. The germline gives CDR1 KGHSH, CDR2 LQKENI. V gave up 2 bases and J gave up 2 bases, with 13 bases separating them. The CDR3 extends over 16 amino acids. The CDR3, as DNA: TGTGCCAGCTCACCAAAGGTCGCCTCGACCTACAATGAGCAGTTCTTC. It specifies CASSPKVASTYNEQFF.

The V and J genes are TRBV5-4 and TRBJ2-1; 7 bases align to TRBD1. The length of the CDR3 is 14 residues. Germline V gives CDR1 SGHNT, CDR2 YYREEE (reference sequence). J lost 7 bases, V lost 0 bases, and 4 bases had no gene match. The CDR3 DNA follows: TGTGCCAGCAGCTTGGAGGGGGCGAGGAATGAGCAGTTCTTC. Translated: CASSLEGARNEQFF.

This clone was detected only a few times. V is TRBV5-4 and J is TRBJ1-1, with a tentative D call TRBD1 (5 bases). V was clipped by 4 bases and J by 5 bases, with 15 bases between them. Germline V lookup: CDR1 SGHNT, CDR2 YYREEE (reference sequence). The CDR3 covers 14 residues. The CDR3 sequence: CASSRGGDGTEAFF. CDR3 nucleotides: TGTGCCAGCAGCCGGGGGGGAGATGGTACTGAAGCTTTCTTT.

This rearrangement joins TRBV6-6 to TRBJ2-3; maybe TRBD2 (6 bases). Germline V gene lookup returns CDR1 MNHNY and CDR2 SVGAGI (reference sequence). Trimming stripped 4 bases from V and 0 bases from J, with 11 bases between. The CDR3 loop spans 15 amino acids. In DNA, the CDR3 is TGTGCCAGCAGTTGGGACTCTCCAAGCACAGATACGCAGTATTTT. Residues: CASSWDSPSTDTQYF.

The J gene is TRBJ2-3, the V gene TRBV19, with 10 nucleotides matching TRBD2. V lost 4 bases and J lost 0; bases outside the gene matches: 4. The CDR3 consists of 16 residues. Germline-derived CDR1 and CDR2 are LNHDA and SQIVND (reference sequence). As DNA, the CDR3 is TGTGCCAGTAGTAGTCGGACTAGCGGAAGCACAGATACGCAGTATTTT. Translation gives CASSSRTSGSTDTQYF.

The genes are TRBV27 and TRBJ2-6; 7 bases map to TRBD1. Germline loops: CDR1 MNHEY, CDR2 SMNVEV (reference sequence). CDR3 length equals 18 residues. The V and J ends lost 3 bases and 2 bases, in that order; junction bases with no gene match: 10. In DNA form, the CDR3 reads TGTGCCAGCAGTTTCAAGACAGGGCGAACCACTGGGGCCAACGTCCTGACTTTC. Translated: CASSFKTGRTTGANVLTF.

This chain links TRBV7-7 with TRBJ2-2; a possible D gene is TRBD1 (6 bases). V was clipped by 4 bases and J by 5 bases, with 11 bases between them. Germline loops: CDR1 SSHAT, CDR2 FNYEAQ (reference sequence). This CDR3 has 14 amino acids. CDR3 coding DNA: TGTGCCAGCAGCTCTAAGGGGGAGACCGGGGAGCTGTTTTTT. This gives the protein CASSSKGETGELFF.

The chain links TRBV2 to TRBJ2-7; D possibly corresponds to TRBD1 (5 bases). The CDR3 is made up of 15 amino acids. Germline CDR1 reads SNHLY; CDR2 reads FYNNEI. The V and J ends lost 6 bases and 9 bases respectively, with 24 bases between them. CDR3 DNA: TGTGCCAGCAGACTCGACAGTTTCGGTAAAAACGGGCAGTACTTC. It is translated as CASRLDSFGKNGQYF.

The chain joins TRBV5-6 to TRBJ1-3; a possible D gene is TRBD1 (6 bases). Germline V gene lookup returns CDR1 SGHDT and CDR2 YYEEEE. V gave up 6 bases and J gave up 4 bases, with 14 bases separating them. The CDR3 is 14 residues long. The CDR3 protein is CASNSQGRGNTIYF. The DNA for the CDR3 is TGTGCCAGCAACTCACAGGGCCGAGGAAACACCATATATTTT.

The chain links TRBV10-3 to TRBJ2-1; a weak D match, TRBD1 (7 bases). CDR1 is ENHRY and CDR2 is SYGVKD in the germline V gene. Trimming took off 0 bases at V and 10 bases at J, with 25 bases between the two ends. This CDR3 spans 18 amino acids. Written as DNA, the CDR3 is TGTGCCATCAGTGAGTCCACTGAGACAGGGCGATTTGGGGGGGAGCAGTTCTTC. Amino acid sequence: CAISESTETGRFGGEQFF.

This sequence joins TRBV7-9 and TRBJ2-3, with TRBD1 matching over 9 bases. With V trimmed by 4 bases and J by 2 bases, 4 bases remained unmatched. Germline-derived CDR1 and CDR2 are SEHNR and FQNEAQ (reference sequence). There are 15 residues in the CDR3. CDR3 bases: TGTGCCAGCAGCTCCTGGACAGGGGCCACAGATACGCAGTATTTT. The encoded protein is CASSSWTGATDTQYF.